The 20 T cell receptor beta chains listed next were all sequenced from one sample in a study of cytomegalovirus exposure and HLA in healthy donors. The PCR used 60 Vbeta and 13 Jbeta primers. Data came from immunoSEQ multiplex PCR; TCRdb stores just in-frame clones and leaves some out. The data hold 80,000 to 130,000 clones, with around 79% observed a single time. Sequenced input: PBMCs. These TCRs come from a male donor in good health and CMV-seropositive.

This clone occurred once. CDR3 residues: CASSLSRGGSGGGPPYEQYF. In DNA form, the CDR3 reads TGTGCCAGCAGTTTATCGCGGGGGGGTTCTGGCGGGGGGCCTCCCTACGAGCAGTACTTC. The V call is TRBV27, the J call TRBJ2-7; 9 bases map to TRBD2. This CDR3 spans 20 amino acids. Looked up from germline, CDR1 is MNHEY and CDR2 is SMNVEV (reference sequence). Germline trimming cut 0 bases from V and 2 bases from J; bases unmatched to any gene: 17.

This chain joins TRBV2 and TRBJ2-6; 12 bases map to TRBD2. After removal of 4 bases from V and 0 bases from J, the junction contained 4 bases not matched to a gene. The CDR3 sequence is 18 residues long. Germline V gives CDR1 SNHLY, CDR2 FYNNEI. The chain's CDR3 is CASSGLAGGVSGANVLTF. The CDR3 DNA reads as TGTGCCAGCAGTGGTCTAGCGGGGGGGGTCTCTGGGGCCAACGTCCTGACTTTC.

The chain is built from TRBV7-9 and TRBJ2-4, with a weak D call TRBD2 (6 bases). From germline, CDR1 is SEHNR and CDR2 FQNEAQ (reference sequence). The CDR3 totals 16 residues. V lost 1 base and J lost 5, with 15 bases in between. The CDR3 sequence: CASSLGGGVTQNIQYF. CDR3 in DNA: TGTGCCAGCAGCTTAGGCGGAGGGGTAACCCAAAACATTCAGTACTTC.

The gene calls are TRBV28 and TRBJ1-6, with D perhaps matching TRBD1 (6 bases). Germline CDR1 and CDR2: MDHEN and SYDVKM. Deletions cut 5 bases from V and 10 bases from J, with 18 bases between. The CDR3 is made up of 15 amino acids. The CDR3 protein is CASSPGGGAASPLHF. CDR3 sequence (DNA): TGTGCCAGCAGTCCCGGTGGGGGCGCGGCGTCACCCCTCCACTTT.

This chain connects TRBV10-3 to TRBJ2-5, with TRBD2 matching over 12 bases. The CDR3 loop spans 15 amino acids. Germline loops: CDR1 ENHRY, CDR2 SYGVKD. V was pared by 2 bases and J by 5 bases, with 3 bases of the junction left unmatched. CDR3 region: CAISELAGGQETQYF. The CDR3 bases are TGTGCCATCAGTGAGCTAGCGGGGGGGCAGGAGACCCAGTACTTC.

The genes are TRBV6-5 and TRBJ2-7; 7 bases are shared with TRBD2. The CDR3 spans 14 residues. CDR1 and CDR2 from the germline V gene are MNHEY and SVGAGI. Trimming cost V 6 bases and J 6 bases; bases outside gene matches: 11. CDR3 bases: TGTGCCAGCAGAGGTTGGAGGGAGGGCAGCGAGCAGTACTTC. Protein product: CASRGWREGSEQYF.

This clone was detected only once. The rearrangement uses TRBV28 and TRBJ1-1; D unclear. Germline V gene sequence: CDR1 MDHEN, CDR2 SYDVKM. V shed 4 bases and J shed 0 bases, with 9 bases lying between them. The CDR3 runs to 14 residues. The CDR3 loop is CASSSQEVNTEAFF. CDR3 in DNA: TGTGCCAGCAGTTCCCAGGAGGTGAACACTGAAGCTTTCTTT.

This clone was seen once. V gene TRBV6-5 combines with J gene TRBJ1-5; the D is unclear. Germline CDR1 reads MNHEY; CDR2 reads SVGAGI. The CDR3 covers 13 residues. Trimming removed 2 bases at V and 6 bases at J, with 8 bases between. CDR3 region: CASSYEGGQPQHF. The CDR3, as DNA: TGTGCCAGCAGTTACGAGGGAGGTCAGCCCCAGCATTTT.

DNA of the CDR3: TGTGCCAGCAGTTACTCGAGCGGGGCTCAAGAGACCCAGTACTTC. The encoded protein is CASSYSSGAQETQYF. This rearrangement joins TRBV6-5 to TRBJ2-5, with 7 nucleotides matching TRBD2. CDR1 and CDR2 (germline): MNHEY, SVGAGI. There are 15 residues in the CDR3. After removal of 0 bases from V and 2 bases from J, the junction contained 3 bases not matched to a gene.

V and J are TRBV19 and TRBJ1-5; D is perhaps TRBD1 (6 bases). This CDR3 comprises 16 residues. The V end lost 7 bases, the J end lost 0 bases, and 16 bases lay between the germline ends. Looked up from germline, CDR1 is LNHDA and CDR2 is SQIVND (reference sequence). The CDR3: CASMDSQTYSNQPQHF. The CDR3 DNA reads TGTGCCAGTATGGACAGCCAGACCTATAGCAATCAGCCCCAGCATTTT.

The rearrangement uses TRBV6-5 and TRBJ2-7, with a weak D call TRBD1 (6 bases). With 6 bases removed from V and 2 bases from J, the gap between germline ends came to 14 bases. Germline V gives CDR1 MNHEY, CDR2 SVGAGI. The length of the CDR3 is 14 residues. CDR3 DNA: TGTGCCAGCAGACCTAAACAGGGTACCTACGAGCAGTACTTC. As protein: CASRPKQGTYEQYF.

The rearrangement links TRBV5-5 to TRBJ1-1; D remains unclear. The germline V gene has CDR1 SGHKS and CDR2 YYEKEE (reference sequence). The V and J ends lost 3 bases and 5 bases respectively, with 11 bases between them. The CDR3 consists of 13 residues. CDR3 protein: CASSYTAATEAFF. The CDR3 nucleotides are TGTGCCAGCAGCTACACCGCCGCTACTGAAGCTTTCTTT.

The rearrangement joins TRBV5-1 to TRBJ2-6; TRBD1 agrees at 7 bases. The CDR3 is 17 residues long. The trim removed 4 bases at V and 6 bases at J, leaving 13 bases unmatched. Germline V gene lookup returns CDR1 SGHRS and CDR2 YFSETQ. CDR3 amino acids: CASSVSGGKTVANVLTF. In DNA, the CDR3 is TGCGCCAGCAGCGTCTCAGGGGGAAAAACGGTGGCCAACGTCCTGACTTTC.

The chain is built from TRBV5-6 and TRBJ1-2; 10 nucleotides line up with TRBD1. Germline loops: CDR1 SGHDT, CDR2 YYEEEE. CDR3 length: 15 amino acids. The junction had 8 bases not matched to a gene; V was cut back by 4 bases and J by 5 bases. The CDR3: CASSRTGGRRYGYTF. The CDR3 DNA sequence: TGTGCCAGCAGCCGGACAGGGGGGAGGAGGTATGGCTACACCTTC.

This chain uses TRBV15 with TRBJ1-1; D is possibly TRBD1 (5 bases). Germline V lookup: CDR1 LNHNV, CDR2 YYDKDF (reference sequence). The CDR3 covers 15 residues. Trimming left V 0 bases short and J 4 bases short, with 12 bases between. The DNA for the CDR3 is TGTGCCACCAGCAGAGAAGTCAGGGTGCGCACTGAAGCTTTCTTT. Encoded protein: CATSREVRVRTEAFF.

V usage is TRBV5-1 and J usage is TRBJ2-1; 13 bases map to TRBD2. Germline-derived CDR1 and CDR2 are SGHRS and YFSETQ. V shed 3 bases and J 5 bases; nucleotides not matched to a gene: 14. This CDR3 contains 19 residues. CDR3 nucleotides: TGCGCCAGCAGCTCGCGAGGACTAGCGGGGGCCCTTTGGAACAATGAGCAGTTCTTC. Translation: CASSSRGLAGALWNNEQFF.

The chain recombines TRBV2 with TRBJ1-5, with D perhaps TRBD1 (6 bases). V was clipped by 3 bases and J by 6 bases, with 15 bases between them. The CDR3 totals 15 residues. Germline loops: CDR1 SNHLY, CDR2 FYNNEI. The CDR3 is CASSDHNRVGQPQHF. Written as DNA, the CDR3 is TGTGCCAGCAGTGACCACAACAGGGTCGGTCAGCCCCAGCATTTT.

Here the CDR3 reads CASSQGGQETQYF. The DNA of the CDR3 is TGCGCCAGCAGCCAAGGGGGCCAAGAGACCCAGTACTTC. The rearrangement joins TRBV5-1 to TRBJ2-5, with D maybe TRBD1 (6 bases). The V gene lost 4 bases and the J gene lost 1 base, with 8 bases spanning the gap. The CDR3 extends over 13 amino acids. Germline V CDR1 and CDR2: SGHRS, YFSETQ.

The chain joins TRBV29-1 to TRBJ2-7; 12 positions agree with TRBD1. Trimming cost V 0 bases and J 6 bases; bases outside gene matches: 3. This CDR3 region has 14 residues. Germline V gene sequence: CDR1 SQVTM, CDR2 ANQGSEA. The CDR3 loop is CSVEEGQGACEQYF. The CDR3, as DNA: TGCAGCGTTGAAGAGGGACAGGGGGCGTGCGAGCAGTACTTC.

The V gene is TRBV6-6, the J gene TRBJ1-5; TRBD1 might be the D (5 bases). Trimming pared 2 bases from V and 5 bases from J, leaving 10 bases between. The V gene's germline CDR1 is MNHNY and CDR2 SVGAGI (reference sequence). The CDR3 contains 14 residues. The CDR3 region is CASSYQDKYQPQHF. DNA of the CDR3: TGTGCCAGCAGTTACCAGGACAAGTATCAGCCCCAGCATTTT.